One and the same sample provided the 25 T cell receptor beta chains below, sequenced in a study of a mutant IDH1 vaccine in newly diagnosed glioma. Time point here: week 47, end of study. With topical imiquimod, each dose of the vaccine consisted of 300 ug of mutant IDH1 20-mer peptide. Method: immunoSEQ multiplex PCR; TCRdb's copy keeps in-frame clones and lacks some. Of roughly 86,000 clones in the sample, roughly 90% were seen once. Their antigens are not known. Sequenced here: PBMCs, sampled from a glioma patient whose treatment included an IDH1 peptide vaccine. All receptors derive from a woman between 50 and 59 years old with glioma.

The J gene is TRBJ2-1, the V gene TRBV28; 8 bases are a match to TRBD2. Per the germline V gene, CDR1 is MDHEN and CDR2 is SYDVKM. This CDR3 has 14 residues. J gave up 5 bases and V 4 bases, and 4 bases lay outside the gene matches. The CDR3 here is CASSSSGPHNEQFF. The CDR3 DNA sequence: TGTGCCAGCAGTTCTAGCGGGCCACACAATGAGCAGTTCTTC.

V gene TRBV6-1 combines with J gene TRBJ1-1; 9 bases map to TRBD1. V shed 7 bases and J 3 bases; nucleotides not matched to a gene: 3. The CDR3 has 13 residues. Germline lookup yields CDR1 MNHNS and CDR2 SASEGT. Here the CDR3 reads CASTRTGDTEAFF. The CDR3 nucleotides read TGTGCCAGCACCAGGACAGGGGACACTGAAGCTTTCTTT.

The chain employs TRBV5-4 and TRBJ2-1; D uncertain. V dropped 4 bases and J dropped 8 bases, with 13 bases sitting between them. This CDR3 has 13 residues. Germline loops: CDR1 SGHNT, CDR2 YYREEE (reference sequence). In DNA, the CDR3 is TGTGCCAGCAGCCCCGGGTCGTCGGATGAGCAGTTCTTC. Translating gives CASSPGSSDEQFF.

The V call is TRBV6-6, the J call TRBJ1-5; D ambiguous. Germline V CDR1 and CDR2: MNHNY, SVGAGI (reference sequence). The V and J ends lost 2 bases and 5 bases respectively, with 7 bases between them. This CDR3 region has 13 residues. CDR3 DNA sequence: TGTGCCAGCAGTTACCGGGGAGATCAGCCCCAGCATTTT. It is translated as CASSYRGDQPQHF.

The chain recombines TRBV7-2 with TRBJ2-1; 8 nucleotides align to TRBD2. V was clipped by 4 bases and J by 2 bases; unmatched bases: 10. Germline CDR1 SGHTA, CDR2 FQGNSA. The CDR3 length is 17 residues. The DNA for the CDR3 is TGTGCCAGCAGCTCCTCGTGGATAGCGGGACCCTACAATGAGCAGTTCTTC. Translating gives CASSSSWIAGPYNEQFF.

This rearrangement joins TRBV6-5 to TRBJ1-1, with D unresolved. The CDR3 is made up of 11 amino acids. V lost 6 bases to trimming and J lost 5 bases, with 7 bases between them. Germline V gene sequence: CDR1 MNHEY, CDR2 SVGAGI. CDR3 region: CASRTTTEAFF. As DNA, the CDR3 is TGTGCCAGCAGGACGACGACTGAAGCTTTCTTT.

This chain links TRBV15 with TRBJ1-6; 7 bases agree with TRBD1. The CDR3 has 17 amino acids. Germline-derived CDR1 and CDR2 are LNHNV and YYDKDF (reference sequence). V lost 0 bases to trimming and J lost 6 bases; unmatched junction nucleotides: 8. The CDR3 sequence is CATSRERGPRPNSPLHF. CDR3 nucleotides: TGTGCCACCAGCAGAGAGAGGGGGCCAAGACCTAATTCACCCCTCCACTTT.

The chain joins TRBV9 to TRBJ2-3; 11 bases align to TRBD2. CDR1 and CDR2 from the germline V gene are SGDLS and YYNGEE. The junction had 8 bases not matched to a gene; V was cut back by 3 bases and J by 5 bases. This CDR3 comprises 16 residues. The chain's CDR3 is CASSAGLAEVVDTQYF. The CDR3 coding sequence is TGTGCCAGCAGCGCGGGACTAGCGGAGGTAGTAGATACGCAGTATTTT.

V gene TRBV2 combines with J gene TRBJ2-5; 11 bases align to TRBD2. CDR3 length equals 13 residues. The V segment lost 10 bases and the J segment 7 bases; nucleotides outside the gene matches: 8. The germline V gene has CDR1 SNHLY and CDR2 FYNNEI. CDR3 DNA: TGTGCCATTGGGACTAGCGGAGGGGGGACCCAGTACTTC. Protein product: CAIGTSGGGTQYF.

This clone has a single count. The chain joins TRBV28 to TRBJ1-1; 8 bases are shared with TRBD1. This CDR3 comprises 14 residues. V trimming: 3 bases; J trimming: 5 bases; junction bases outside the gene matches: 5. The germline V gene has CDR1 MDHEN and CDR2 SYDVKM. The CDR3 reads CASSFARGPTEAFF. CDR3 DNA: TGTGCCAGCAGTTTCGCCAGGGGGCCAACTGAAGCTTTCTTT.

This chain connects TRBV10-3 to TRBJ2-7; D remains ambiguous. Germline CDR1 reads ENHRY; CDR2 reads SYGVKD. The V end lost 2 bases, the J end lost 3 bases, and 5 bases lay between the germline ends. The CDR3 runs to 12 residues. CDR3 amino acids: CAISEGRYEQYF. Written as DNA, the CDR3 is TGTGCCATCAGTGAGGGACGCTACGAGCAGTACTTC.

The gene calls are TRBV6-1 and TRBJ2-2; D possibly matches TRBD1 or TRBD2 (5 bases each). Germline assignment: CDR1 MNHNS and CDR2 SASEGT. V gave up 8 bases and J gave up 3 bases, with 10 bases separating them. The CDR3 is 13 residues long. CDR3 loop: CASDVGDTGELFF. The CDR3, as DNA: TGTGCCAGCGACGTGGGGGACACCGGGGAGCTGTTTTTT.

V is TRBV6-1 and J is TRBJ2-3; D is ambiguous. CDR3 length: 11 residues. Germline assignment: CDR1 MNHNS and CDR2 SASEGT. Trimming shortened V by 11 bases and J by 4 bases, and 10 bases separated the two germline ends. The CDR3 spells CARPISDTQYF. The CDR3 region has the DNA TGTGCCCGCCCTATCTCAGATACGCAGTATTTT.

The chain uses TRBV29-1 and TRBJ1-4; TRBD1 might be the D (5 bases). The CDR3 contains 13 residues. CDR1 and CDR2 from the germline V gene are SQVTM and ANQGSEA. Trimming took 6 bases from V and 5 from J, leaving 13 bases between them. CDR3 DNA sequence: TGCAGCGTACCAGGGAGGTCGAATGAAAAACTGTTTTTT. It specifies CSVPGRSNEKLFF.

V and J are TRBV9 and TRBJ2-7; 7 nucleotides align to TRBD1. V dropped 3 bases and J dropped 4; count of bases not matched to a gene: 7. This CDR3 contains 14 residues. Germline CDR1 SGDLS, CDR2 YYNGEE. The CDR3 protein is CASSESGTAYEQYF. In DNA, the CDR3 is TGTGCCAGCAGCGAATCCGGGACAGCTTACGAGCAGTACTTC. Looking up the rest from reference TRBV9 and TRBJ2-7 gives the full variable domain: DSGVTQTPKHLITATGQRVTLRCSPRSGDLSVYWYQQSLDQGLQFLIQYYNGEERAKGNILERFSAQQFPDLHSELNLSSLELGDSALYFCASSESGTAYEQYFGPGTRLTVT.

This rearrangement joins TRBV9 to TRBJ2-2; 9 bases map to TRBD2. This CDR3 spans 16 amino acids. Germline V gene sequence: CDR1 SGDLS, CDR2 YYNGEE. Trimming removed 0 bases from V and 6 bases from J; junction bases left unmatched: 6. CDR3 amino acids: CASSVAVAGVAGELFF. In DNA, the CDR3 is TGTGCCAGCAGCGTAGCGGTAGCGGGAGTGGCCGGGGAGCTGTTTTTT.

The chain has TRBV15 and TRBJ1-5, with 8 bases fitting TRBD1. Germline-derived CDR1 and CDR2 are LNHNV and YYDKDF (reference sequence). The junction had 10 bases not matched to a gene; V was cut back by 5 bases and J by 4 bases. This CDR3 has 16 amino acids. The CDR3 sequence: CATSDQTGGTNQPQHF. Written as DNA, the CDR3 is TGTGCCACCAGCGATCAAACAGGGGGGACTAATCAGCCCCAGCATTTT.

The chain has TRBV28 and TRBJ2-7; tentatively, D is TRBD1 (5 bases). The germline CDR1 and CDR2 sequences are MDHEN and SYDVKM. Trimming removed 6 bases from V and 9 bases from J, with 24 bases in between. The CDR3 extends over 15 amino acids. CDR3 sequence reads: CASSVTPSDPQGQYF. The DNA of the CDR3 is TGTGCCAGCAGCGTAACCCCCTCAGACCCCCAGGGGCAGTACTTC.

The rearrangement uses TRBV5-1 and TRBJ2-2, with a tentative D call TRBD2 (5 bases). The V end was cut by 2 bases, the J end by 1 base, with 6 bases between. This CDR3 is 14 amino acids long. Germline V gene lookup returns CDR1 SGHRS and CDR2 YFSETQ. CDR3 nucleotide sequence: TGCGCCAGCAGCTTCAGCGGGAACACCGGGGAGCTGTTTTTT. Protein: CASSFSGNTGELFF.

The chain employs TRBV28 and TRBJ2-7; a weak D match, TRBD1 (6 bases). This CDR3 is 13 amino acids long. V was trimmed by 6 bases and J by 3 bases, leaving 12 bases between them. Germline CDR1 reads MDHEN; CDR2 reads SYDVKM. DNA for the CDR3: TGTGCCAGCAGCCGGACAGTTAACTACGAGCAGTACTTC. Its translation is CASSRTVNYEQYF.

Here the CDR3 DNA reads TGCAGCGTTGAAGAGACTGGAAACACCATATATTTT. Encoded protein: CSVEETGNTIYF. The chain links TRBV29-1 to TRBJ1-3; D gene ambiguous. Germline CDR1 SQVTM, CDR2 ANQGSEA. The CDR3 totals 12 residues. Trimming took 0 bases from V and 2 from J, leaving 2 bases between them.

The chain employs TRBV25-1 and TRBJ1-2; possible D gene TRBD1, 5 bases. Germline assignment: CDR1 MGHDK and CDR2 SYGVNS. The CDR3 runs to 13 residues. V was cut by 0 bases and J by 8 bases, with 10 bases left in between. In DNA, the CDR3 is TGTGCCAGCAGTGAATATCAGGGAGAGGGCTACACCTTC. Its translation: CASSEYQGEGYTF.

J is TRBJ1-1 and V is TRBV2; possibly TRBD1 for D (5 bases). Trimming cost V 0 bases and J 1 base, with 9 bases left between them. The CDR3 has 15 amino acids. Germline values: CDR1 SNHLY, CDR2 FYNNEI. CDR3 amino acids: CASSEAPRGNTEAFF. The CDR3 DNA sequence: TGTGCCAGCAGTGAAGCCCCTAGGGGGAACACTGAAGCTTTCTTT. Together with reference TRBV2 and TRBJ1-1, the CDR3 gives the full variable domain: EPEVTQTPSHQVTQMGQEVILRCVPISNHLYFYWYRQILGQKVEFLVSFYNNEISEKSEIFDDQFSVERPDGSNFTLKIRSTKLEDSAMYFCASSEAPRGNTEAFFGQGTRLTVV.

The chain recombines TRBV11-2 with TRBJ1-2, with D unresolved. V gave up 5 bases and J gave up 4 bases, with 17 bases separating them. Germline V gene lookup returns CDR1 SGHAT and CDR2 FQNNGV. The CDR3 runs to 15 residues. The CDR3 loop is CASSPSEESLYGYTF. The CDR3 coding sequence is TGTGCCAGCAGCCCGAGCGAAGAGTCTCTCTATGGCTACACCTTC.

This clone was observed a handful of times. V gene TRBV6-4 combines with J gene TRBJ1-5, with a possible D match to TRBD1 (6 bases). The germline V gene encodes CDR1 MRHNA and CDR2 SNTAGT. This CDR3 spans 13 amino acids. Trimming took off 5 bases at V and 3 bases at J, with 8 bases between the two ends. DNA for the CDR3: TGTGCCAGCAGTCCAGGGGCCAATCAGCCCCAGCATTTT. Its translation: CASSPGANQPQHF.